The 21 T cell receptor beta chains in this list originate from one sample, sequenced in a study of T-cell reconstitution after alpha-beta-depleted transplantation in children. Unique molecular identifiers were used in preparing the TCRbeta library. TCRdb re-called the PCR reads through MiXCR, storing one row per CDR3 protein. The repertoire includes approximately 83,000 distinct CDR3 sequences, 7% to 9% of them detected once, and approximately 7% sits in the top ten. The sequenced sample was PBMCs from the stem cell graft donor, obtained from the stem cell graft. These receptors were obtained from a human donor who donated a stem cell graft to a child with congenital amegakaryocytic thrombocytopenia.

This clonotype has a count of ten or more. The chain joins TRBV29-1 to TRBJ1-4, with unresolved D. In germline, CDR1 is SQVTM, CDR2 ANQGSEA. The ends were cut back, 4 bases at V and 5 bases at J, with 8 bases in the middle. The CDR3 is 12 amino acids. For the CDR3, the DNA is TGCAGCGTTGTAGACACGAATGAAAAACTGTTTTTT. This translates into CSVVDTNEKLFF.

The table lists this clonotype with many counts. This chain uses TRBV4-1 with TRBJ1-5; D remains unclear. CDR3 size: 15 residues. V lost 4 bases and J 0 bases, leaving 10 bases between the germline ends. Germline V gives CDR1 MGHRA, CDR2 YSYEKL. The CDR3 sequence: CASSPRWVSNQPQHF. The CDR3 DNA reads as TGCGCCAGCAGCCCGAGATGGGTTAGCAATCAGCCCCAGCATTTT.

This clonotype was counted ten times or more. The chain has TRBV5-1 and TRBJ2-3; D possibly corresponds to TRBD1 (5 bases). Per the germline V gene, CDR1 is SGHRS and CDR2 is YFSETQ. The V gene lost 2 bases and the J gene lost 0 bases, with 10 bases spanning the gap. The CDR3 loop spans 15 amino acids. In DNA form, the CDR3 reads TGCGCCAGCAGCTTACAGGATTCTAGCACAGATACGCAGTATTTT. It codes for CASSLQDSSTDTQYF.

This clonotype was counted at least ten times. Here the CDR3 DNA reads TGTGCCAGCATCCCAAGCGGAATTCGGAGGGAGTGGACCGGGGAGCTGTTTTTT. Translated: CASIPSGIRREWTGELFF. This rearrangement joins TRBV12-3 or TRBV12-4 to TRBJ2-2; D may be TRBD2 (6 bases). CDR3 length: 18 residues. V lost 7 bases to trimming and J lost 5 bases, with 26 bases between them.

This clonotype was counted at least ten times. The chain uses TRBV12-3 or TRBV12-4 and TRBJ2-1, with D unclear. Trimming removed 6 bases at V and 4 bases at J, with 10 bases between. This CDR3 has 13 amino acids. The CDR3 is CASSPSRYNEQFF. The CDR3 coding sequence is TGTGCCAGCAGCCCATCAAGGTACAATGAGCAGTTCTTC.

This clonotype was observed many times. The chain combines TRBV20-1 with TRBJ2-7, with no clear D. The germline V gene has CDR1 DFQATT and CDR2 SNEGSKA (reference sequence). V lost 0 bases and J lost 1, with 10 bases in between. The CDR3 is made up of 14 amino acids. CDR3 residues: CSARDRDVSYEQYF. The CDR3 DNA follows: TGCAGTGCTAGAGATAGAGATGTGTCCTACGAGCAGTACTTC.

Many counts were recorded for this clonotype. The gene calls are TRBV12-3 or TRBV12-4 and TRBJ1-6; D ambiguous. V was trimmed by 4 bases and J by 9 bases, leaving 13 bases between them. The CDR3 is 14 residues long. CDR3 in amino acids: CASSSTTRTSPLHF. The CDR3 nucleotides read TGTGCCAGCAGTTCTACAACGAGAACTTCACCCCTCCACTTT.

This clonotype was seen ten or more times. The genes are TRBV15 and TRBJ1-6; D gene ambiguous. Trimming took 0 bases from V and 7 from J, leaving 7 bases between them. CDR1 and CDR2 (germline): LNHNV, YYDKDF (reference sequence). The CDR3 is 14 amino acids. CDR3 nucleotide sequence: TGTGCCACCAGCAGAGATCCGGGAAATTCACCCCTCCACTTT. Translating gives CATSRDPGNSPLHF. Together with reference TRBV15 and TRBJ1-6, the CDR3 gives the full variable domain: DAMVIQNPRYQVTQFGKPVTLSCSQTLNHNVMYWYQQKSSQAPKLLFHYYDKDFNNEADTPDNFQSRRPNTSFCFLDIRSPGLGDTAMYLCATSRDPGNSPLHFGNGTRLTVT.

This clonotype was observed many times. The genes are TRBV7-2 and TRBJ1-4; no clear D. Trimming cost V 5 bases and J 0 bases, with 13 bases left between them. Per germline, CDR1 SGHTA and CDR2 FQGNSA. This CDR3 is 16 amino acids long. The CDR3 nucleotides are TGTGCCAGCAGCGTAGAGAAGGCCACAACTAATGAAAAACTGTTTTTT. This sequence encodes CASSVEKATTNEKLFF.

This clonotype was counted many times. This rearrangement joins TRBV12-3 or TRBV12-4 to TRBJ1-3; possible D gene TRBD1, 5 bases. V was pared by 1 base and J by 1 base, with 11 bases between. This CDR3 has 16 residues. In DNA, the CDR3 is TGTGCCAGCAGTTTAGGGGGCTGGGAGTCTGGAAACACCATATATTTT. Its protein product is CASSLGGWESGNTIYF.

This clonotype was seen repeatedly, ten times or more. V is TRBV28 and J is TRBJ1-1; D gene ambiguous. Trimming pared 3 bases from V and 6 bases from J, leaving 23 bases between. Germline lookup yields CDR1 MDHEN and CDR2 SYDVKM. The CDR3 sequence is 17 residues long. The CDR3 nucleotides are TGTGCCAGCAGTTTTACCCGAGGTGGTAGGGAAGCGGCTGAAGCTTTCTTT. Amino acids: CASSFTRGGREAAEAFF. The full variable domain, completed using reference TRBV28 and TRBJ1-1, is DVKVTQSSRYLVKRTGEKVFLECVQDMDHENMFWYRQDPGLGLRLIYFSYDVKMKEKGDIPEGYSVSREKKERFSLILESASTNQTSMYLCASSFTRGGREAAEAFFGQGTRLTVV.

This clonotype was detected ten times or more. The chain links TRBV10-2 to TRBJ1-4, with a possible D match to TRBD1 (5 bases). The length of the CDR3 is 15 residues. Germline V gene lookup returns CDR1 WSHSY and CDR2 SAAADI. Trimming removed 7 bases at V and 8 bases at J, with 20 bases between. The CDR3 bases are TGCGCCAGCACCCCGGAGGCCCAGGGAATCGAAAAACTGTTTTTT. Its translation: CASTPEAQGIEKLFF.

About this clonotype: A much larger clone sits a single nucleotide away, making a read error possible. V and J are TRBV7-8 and TRBJ2-7; the match to TRBD1 covers 7 bases. Germline loops: CDR1 SGHVS, CDR2 FQNEAQ. This CDR3 is 16 amino acids long. CDR3 DNA sequence: TGTGCCAGCAGCCCTCAACCGGGACAGAGCTCCTACGAGCATTACTTC. Translated: CASSPQPGQSSYEHYF.

This chain joins TRBV27 and TRBJ1-2; D not resolved. CDR1 and CDR2 from the germline V gene are MNHEY and SMNVEV (reference sequence). This CDR3 contains 14 residues. Trimming shortened V by 8 bases and J by 5 bases, and 18 bases separated the two germline ends. CDR3 sequence (DNA): TGTGCCAGCGCCCCGATGGCGTCGGTTTATGGCTACACCTTC. Its translation is CASAPMASVYGYTF.

The table lists this clonotype with many counts. The genes are TRBV4-2 and TRBJ1-2; TRBD1 agrees at 8 bases. After removal of 3 bases from V and 1 base from J, the junction contained 4 bases not matched to a gene. The CDR3 totals 15 residues. The germline gives CDR1 LGHNA, CDR2 YNFKEQ. CDR3 in amino acids: CASSHTGGRNYGYTF. In DNA, the CDR3 is TGTGCCAGCAGCCACACAGGGGGACGTAACTATGGCTACACCTTC.

This clonotype was found many times. V gene TRBV28 combines with J gene TRBJ1-3, with D unresolved. The CDR3 contains 15 residues. CDR1 is MDHEN, CDR2 SYDVKM, per germline. V lost 6 bases to trimming and J lost 0 bases, with 12 bases between them. This chain's CDR3 is CASRATVSSGNTIYF. CDR3 in DNA: TGTGCCAGCAGAGCGACTGTTAGCTCTGGAAACACCATATATTTT.

This clonotype was found a few times. The V and J genes are TRBV12-3 or TRBV12-4 and TRBJ2-5; 13 bases agree with TRBD2. V lost 5 bases and J lost 5; bases outside the gene matches: 8. CDR3 length: 16 residues. CDR3 residues: CASSITSGRAWETQYF. CDR3 DNA: TGTGCCAGCAGTATCACTAGCGGGAGGGCCTGGGAGACCCAGTACTTC.

This clonotype was recorded at least ten times. This chain uses TRBV4-1 with TRBJ2-1, with TRBD1 matching 7 bases. Germline V CDR1 and CDR2: MGHRA, YSYEKL. CDR3 length equals 15 residues. J gave up 8 bases and V 1 base, and 8 bases lay outside the gene matches. The CDR3 bases are TGCGCCAGCAGCCAAGGCCCCACAGGGGCCGATGAGCAGTTCTTC. Its protein is CASSQGPTGADEQFF.

This clonotype was counted many times. The chain employs TRBV5-8 and TRBJ2-7; D is uncertain. The CDR3 spans 15 residues. The germline V gene encodes CDR1 SGHTS and CDR2 YDEGEE. Trimming left V 0 bases short and J 3 bases short, with 13 bases between. The CDR3 DNA is TGTGCCAGCAGCTTGGAATTTCAGGCGAACTACGAGCAGTACTTC. Its protein product is CASSLEFQANYEQYF.

This clonotype has ten or more counts. The J gene is TRBJ1-5, the V gene TRBV28, with D perhaps TRBD1 (5 bases). This CDR3 contains 14 residues. The V gene lost 3 bases and the J gene lost 5 bases, with 11 bases spanning the gap. In germline, CDR1 is MDHEN, CDR2 SYDVKM. In nucleotides, the CDR3 is TGTGCCAGCAGTTTCCCAGGGATGCATCAGCCCCAGCATTTT. This encodes CASSFPGMHQPQHF.

This clonotype was observed many times. The chain links TRBV5-6 to TRBJ2-5, with D tentatively TRBD1 (7 bases). Germline V gene sequence: CDR1 SGHDT, CDR2 YYEEEE. V was pared by 0 bases and J by 5 bases, with 14 bases between. This CDR3 is 15 amino acids long. The CDR3 nucleotides read TGTGCCAGCAGCTTGGATTTTTCAGGGGGGGAGACCCAGTACTTC. As protein: CASSLDFSGGETQYF. The variable domain in full, with the rest retrieved from reference TRBV5-6 and TRBJ2-5, is DAGVTQSPTHLIKTRGQQVTLRCSPKSGHDTVSWYQQALGQGPQFIFQYYEEEERQRGNFPDRFSGHQFPNYSSELNVNALLLGDSALYLCASSLDFSGGETQYFGPGTRLLVL.